Listed below are T cell receptor beta chains from one sample, sequenced in a study of blood T cell repertoires in COVID-19. The repertoire was sequenced with immunoSEQ multiplex PCR; TCRdb's copy has only in-frame clones and lacks some. In the table there are around 100,000 clones, roughly nine tenths of which are singletons. The sequenced sample was peripheral blood. These receptors came from a man aged 50-60 years with acute or convalescent COVID-19. CDR3s leave out the opening cysteine and the closing phenylalanine or tryptophan. A D gene is named only where the DNA matches it firmly.

d_call	v_call	j_call	cdr3_aa
-	TRBV11-2	TRBJ1-4	ASRLGGLNEKLF
TRBD1	TRBV7-9	TRBJ2-1	ASSQVGQGVNEQF
-	TRBV5-8	TRBJ1-5	ASSWGHHSNQPQH
TRBD2	TRBV4-1	TRBJ2-3	ASSQSGTSGGASTDTQY
-	TRBV28	TRBJ2-3	ASLDGEPTDTQY
-	TRBV5-1	TRBJ2-7	ASRSGSSSYEQY
-	TRBV12-3/TRBV12-4	TRBJ2-1	ASSFSSGGEQF
-	TRBV28	TRBJ1-2	ASSPLGGWKGYT
TRBD1	TRBV19	TRBJ1-3	ASSNRVGGQFRNTIY
TRBD1	TRBV7-2	TRBJ1-6	ASSQDRGHSPLH
-	TRBV7-3	TRBJ2-1	ASSSTGLYNEQF
-	TRBV24-1	TRBJ1-4	ATSDPSRSGEKLF
TRBD1	TRBV6-5	TRBJ1-6	ASSPFGQEVLH
TRBD1	TRBV19	TRBJ1-1	ASRTGQNTEAF
-	TRBV11-2	TRBJ1-2	ASTERGINYGYT
-	TRBV12-5	TRBJ2-5	ASAPEARQETQY
-	TRBV6-2/TRBV6-3	TRBJ1-1	ASSGDWNTEAF
TRBD1	TRBV6-5	TRBJ2-7	ASSFSWTGTDYEQY
-	TRBV28	TRBJ2-7	ASSQIYEQY
-	TRBV4-1	TRBJ2-7	ASSQVGRGYEQY
-	TRBV6-5	TRBJ1-3	ASAASGNTIY
-	TRBV20-1	TRBJ2-3	SASPEVADTQY
-	TRBV28	TRBJ2-1	ASSLLSYEQF
TRBD1	TRBV7-2	TRBJ1-6	ASSPGPGQAGSYNSPLH
TRBD1	TRBV5-4	TRBJ2-2	ASSRQGARTGELF
TRBD1	TRBV5-1	TRBJ1-5	ASREQGAGNQPQH
-	TRBV5-1	TRBJ2-3	ASSLRGAQTPWGDTQY
TRBD1	TRBV6-1	TRBJ1-2	ASSEVTGDGYT
-	TRBV5-6	TRBJ2-2	ASSLSGLGGELF
TRBD1	TRBV13	TRBJ2-7	ASSLPGGVIHEQY
TRBD1	TRBV30	TRBJ1-2	AWSDKGAGNYGYT
-	TRBV27	TRBJ1-2	ASSLNMGGVDGYT
-	TRBV7-9	TRBJ1-6	ASSLVAGTYNSPLH
-	TRBV27	TRBJ1-1	ASSLGRLQGNTEAF
TRBD1	TRBV6-2/TRBV6-3	TRBJ1-5	ASSWTGAEDQPQH
TRBD1	TRBV7-2	TRBJ1-5	ASSLRDRGNQPQH
TRBD1	TRBV7-9	TRBJ1-5	ASSPEGTGERRGNQPQH
-	TRBV12-3/TRBV12-4	TRBJ1-2	ASSFSDYGYT
-	TRBV5-1	TRBJ2-7	ASSLFPLPTEQY
-	TRBV4-1	TRBJ1-2	ASSQENPPAGGYT
TRBD1	TRBV19	TRBJ1-6	ASSPTGAFNSPLH
-	TRBV12-3/TRBV12-4	TRBJ1-1	ASSQDRNTEAF
TRBD1	TRBV6-5	TRBJ1-6	ATQTGVSPLH
-	TRBV28	TRBJ1-5	ASRETGYSNQPQH
-	TRBV6-5	TRBJ1-2	ASSAGVNYGYT
-	TRBV5-1	TRBJ2-2	ASSLDRANTGELF
-	TRBV19	TRBJ1-2	ASSHLIGDYGYT
TRBD1	TRBV5-1	TRBJ2-6	ASSAGTGPSGANVLT
-	TRBV7-8	TRBJ2-6	ASSLRKLGANVLT
-	TRBV3-1/TRBV3-2	TRBJ1-1	ASSRYSQANTEAF
-	TRBV6-5	TRBJ1-5	ASMNRESNQPQH